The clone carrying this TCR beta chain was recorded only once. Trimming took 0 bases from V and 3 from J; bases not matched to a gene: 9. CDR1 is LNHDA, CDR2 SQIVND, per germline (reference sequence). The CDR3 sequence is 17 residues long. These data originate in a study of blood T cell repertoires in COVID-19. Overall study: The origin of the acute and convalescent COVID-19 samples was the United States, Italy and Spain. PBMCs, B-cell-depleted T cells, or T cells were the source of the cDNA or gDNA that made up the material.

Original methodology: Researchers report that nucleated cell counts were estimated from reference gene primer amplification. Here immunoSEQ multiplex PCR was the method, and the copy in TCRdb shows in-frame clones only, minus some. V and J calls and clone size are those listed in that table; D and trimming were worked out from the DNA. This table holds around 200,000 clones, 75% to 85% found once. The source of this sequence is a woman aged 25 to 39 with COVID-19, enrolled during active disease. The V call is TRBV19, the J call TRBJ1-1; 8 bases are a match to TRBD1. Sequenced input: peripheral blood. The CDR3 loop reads CASSIEPRTGFYTEAFF. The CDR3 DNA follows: TGTGCCAGTAGTATAGAGCCCCGGACAGGGTTTTACACTGAAGCTTTCTTT.